This T cell receptor (beta chain) was retrieved from a study of graft-versus-host responses after intestinal transplantation. CDR1 and CDR2 (germline): SGHKS, YYEKEE (reference sequence). V was cut by 4 bases and J by 9 bases, with 17 bases left in between. The CDR3 length is 14 residues. For this clone: Antigen unknown.

The method was immunoSEQ multiplex PCR; TCRdb's version includes in-frame clones alone and lacks a portion of them. The sample yields more than 65,000 clones, less than 95% seen once. The chain joins TRBV5-5 to TRBJ1-5; unclear D gene. The TCR originated in a human donor who received an intestinal transplant. Sequenced material: unstimulated CD8+ T cells sorted from spleen or lymph node cells, taken before intestinal transplant. This CDR3 reads CASSLLHLAGPQHF. The CDR3, as DNA: TGTGCCAGCAGCCTTTTGCACCTGGCGGGGCCCCAGCATTTT.